The clone carrying this TCR beta chain came up a few times. Its antigen is not known. PCR employed 60 Vbeta and 13 Jbeta primers. Repertoires were generated with immunoSEQ multiplex PCR, while TCRdb's copy carries only in-frame clones and drops some. This sample has about 130,000 clones, with approximately 60% found just once. Healthy bone marrow donors supplied every sample. This specimen belongs to a study of cytomegalovirus exposure and HLA in healthy donors. CDR1 and CDR2 (germline): MDHEN, SYDVKM. The CDR3 runs to 15 residues. J gave up 3 bases and V 4 bases, and 7 bases lay outside the gene matches. Study outcomes and limitations: In an earlier analysis, in approximately 630 donors, most V segments appeared productive either ~87% or ~30% of the time. Cytomegalovirus-associated TCR beta chains were listed, numbering over 150. Later analysis suggested links between common viral pathogens and several top significant clusters.

Sequences were obtained from PBMCs. This chain uses TRBV28 with TRBJ1-1; 8 positions agree with TRBD1. This TCR came from a human donor in good health. The CDR3 loop reads CASSWGQARDTEAFF. CDR3 nucleotide sequence: TGTGCCAGCAGTTGGGGACAGGCCCGGGACACTGAAGCTTTCTTT.